This T cell receptor (beta chain) was profiled in a study of OX40 agonist ivuxolimab in advanced cancers. With 4 bases removed from V and 6 bases from J, the gap between germline ends came to 14 bases. Germline V gene lookup returns CDR1 MRHNA and CDR2 SNTAGT. The CDR3 covers 14 residues. The method was immunoSEQ multiplex PCR; TCRdb's version includes in-frame clones alone and lacks a portion of them. The sample contains roughly 40,000 clones, roughly 90% of which appear only once. The chain employs TRBV6-4 and TRBJ2-3; maybe TRBD2 (6 bases). This specimen was CD4+ or CD8+ T cells sorted from blood, taken in a trial of the OX40 agonist ivuxolimab. The receptor was derived from an adult with an advanced solid tumor such as melanoma, head and neck, liver or kidney cancer. The CDR3 loop is CASSGRPRGDTQYF. Written as DNA, the CDR3 is TGTGCCAGCAGTGGCAGGCCTCGGGGGGATACGCAGTATTTT.